The next 2 T cell receptor beta chains were all read from a single sample in a study of T cell responses to AZD1222 COVID-19 vaccine. The data were produced by immunoSEQ multiplex PCR, yet TCRdb's version contains in-frame clones alone and is incomplete. The table records some 160,000 clones, approximately 91% of them present only once. Sequenced material: peripheral blood, taken on day 0 of AZD1222 vaccination. These receptors all stem from an adult in good health.

The V gene is TRBV15, the J gene TRBJ2-5; the match to TRBD2 covers 8 bases. Germline values: CDR1 LNHNV, CDR2 YYDKDF (reference sequence). This CDR3 is 17 amino acids long. With 1 base clipped from V and 5 bases from J, the junction kept 12 bases outside the gene matches. Here the CDR3 reads CATSRGVSGILGETQYF. DNA for the CDR3: TGTGCCACCAGCAGAGGTGTTAGCGGGATCTTGGGGGAGACCCAGTACTTC. The entire variable domain, with the rest obtained from reference TRBV15 and TRBJ2-5, is as follows: DAMVIQNPRYQVTQFGKPVTLSCSQTLNHNVMYWYQQKSSQAPKLLFHYYDKDFNNEADTPDNFQSRRPNTSFCFLDIRSPGLGDTAMYLCATSRGVSGILGETQYFGPGTRLLVL.

V gene TRBV5-1 combines with J gene TRBJ2-3; the D is unclear. Germline lookup yields CDR1 SGHRS and CDR2 YFSETQ. V was shortened by 7 bases and J by 4 bases, with 10 bases between the two germline ends. This CDR3 comprises 12 residues. For the CDR3, the DNA is TGCGCCAGCCAAAGAGAGTCAGATACGCAGTATTTT. Its translation: CASQRESDTQYF.